One T cell receptor (beta chain) is described in this entry. Its binding antigen is unknown. Per-base quality was not reported, and no clone a single base away is much larger than it. This specimen comes from a study of blood T cell repertoires in COVID-19 (dated by TCRdb to about 2020). Concerning the study at large: Samples covering the acute and convalescent phases of COVID-19 were provided by collaborators in the United States, Italy and Spain. The prospective study material was composed of cDNA or gDNA derived from T cells, B-cell-depleted T cells, or PBMCs. The dataset comprised deeply sampled blood TCRbeta repertoires from subjects exposed to, actively infected with, or recovered from COVID-19. The repertoires were made available in a free public database intended to serve as a resource for research on the immune response to SARS-CoV-2. Samples were obtained from the ongoing ImmuneRACE study (first 160 participants) and from roughly 1,300 subjects provided by 6 global collaborators. A de-identified subject ID, COVID-19 status, age in years and sex were almost always included in the sample metadata. Where available, HLA class I and class II types were taken from metadata supplied by the sample provider and were not determined by assay-based typing.

What the research found in general, with its limitations: The quantity of clinical and demographic metadata differed by source and by participant and was supplied without curation.

Participants in the prospective study were aged about 18 to 95 years, lived in some 24 United States geographic areas, and enrolled through a virtual design. In the prospective study, cohorts were assigned on the basis of participant-reported clinical history obtained from a screening survey and a study questionnaire. ImmuneRACE Cohort 3 recovered participants were defined by two consecutive negative NP/OP PCR tests, healthcare professional clearance, or symptom resolution. In the prospective study, whole blood, serum and a nasopharyngeal or oropharyngeal swab were collected from each participant by mobile phlebotomists. Participants in the prospective study had the option to provide additional blood draws and questionnaires over a roughly 2-month period. Before DNA extraction, prospective study blood samples were shipped either frozen or at room temperature. TCRbeta CDR3 regions were amplified from genomic DNA using the immunoSEQ Assay, a bias-controlled multiplex PCR. From the authors' description of their analysis: Within the assay, amplification of reference gene primers was used to estimate how many nucleated cells each sample contained. Sequence reads were collapsed and filtered to measure the absolute abundance of every unique TCRbeta CDR3 rearrangement. For each sample, productive Simpson clonality was calculated as the square root of Simpson's diversity index over productive rearrangements. TCRdb retrieved this table from immuneACCESS and kept in-frame rearrangements only. Not all clones are present; in checked studies, unresolved V genes account for under half, and no reason is known for the remainder. Clone size and the V and J calls come from that table; the DNA yielded D and trimming. Across this sample there are more than 300,000 clones, with roughly nine tenths seen only once. The ten most abundant clones make up approximately 6% of the sample.

The CDR3 starts with the cysteine, ends with the phenylalanine, and has 13 residues. CDR3 DNA is the only sequence kept; it has 39 bases, read in frame from the first base. CDR1 and CDR2, looked up from the germline V gene, are SNHLY and FYNNEI. Trimming takes 6 bases off V and 5 bases off J; junction bases not matched to a gene: 4. Sequencing used PBMCs or T cells enriched from blood (not recorded which). The sequence derives from a woman aged 25 to 45 who had recovered from COVID-19. The chain joins TRBV2 to TRBJ2-5; 9 bases in between match TRBD1. The base sequence is TGTGCCAGCAGGGGGGACAGGGAGGAGACCCAGTACTTC. This translates into CASRGDREETQYF.